The present TCR beta chain was sequenced within a study of blood T cell repertoires in COVID-19. Study as a whole: Researchers got acute and convalescent COVID-19 samples from the United States, Italy and Spain. T cells, B-cell-depleted T cells, or PBMCs supplied cDNA or gDNA.

Sequencing used immunoSEQ multiplex PCR; TCRdb keeps in-frame clones, though not all of them. The sample has some 140,000 clones, about 79% seen once. The CDR3 contains 18 residues. Germline V gene data show CDR1 as SGHRS and CDR2 as YFSETQ. Germline trimming cut 4 bases from V and 3 bases from J; bases unmatched to any gene: 16. The sample taken for sequencing was peripheral blood. J is TRBJ2-4 and V is TRBV5-1; 7 nucleotides align to TRBD1. This receptor was obtained from a woman older than 75 with acute or convalescent COVID-19. CDR3 nucleotides: TGCGCCAGCAGCGAACGCGGTGGGCGACAGGGTGGCAAAAACATTCAGTACTTC. Protein sequence: CASSERGGRQGGKNIQYF.